One sample yielded the 4 T cell receptor beta chains listed below, sequenced in a study of cytomegalovirus exposure and HLA in healthy donors. PCR employed 60 Vbeta and 13 Jbeta primers. Profiled with immunoSEQ multiplex PCR; TCRdb holds only in-frame clones, not every one. The sample yields 150,000 to 180,000 clones, around 80% seen once. The source material was PBMCs. These receptors originate from a man aged 25 to 45 in good health and CMV-seropositive.

The rearrangement uses TRBV4-2 and TRBJ2-5, with 13 bases matching TRBD2. The trim removed 4 bases at V and 4 bases at J, leaving 9 bases unmatched. CDR1 and CDR2 (germline): LGHNA, YNFKEQ. The CDR3 totals 17 residues. The CDR3 loop is CASSRGLAGQGTETQYF. The CDR3 nucleotides are TGTGCCAGCAGCCGGGGACTAGCGGGACAAGGGACAGAGACCCAGTACTTC.

This chain uses TRBV27 with TRBJ2-3; the match to TRBD2 covers 8 bases. From germline, CDR1 is MNHEY and CDR2 SMNVEV (reference sequence). The CDR3 contains 16 residues. V gave up 5 bases and J gave up 1 base; unmatched junction bases: 8. This CDR3 reads CASSQYGRAGTDTQYF. CDR3 coding DNA: TGTGCCAGCAGTCAATACGGGAGGGCTGGCACAGATACGCAGTATTTT.

V is TRBV29-1 and J is TRBJ2-7; 8 bases fit TRBD2. The CDR3 length is 13 residues. CDR1 SQVTM and CDR2 ANQGSEA come from the germline V gene. J gave up 0 bases and V 6 bases, and 4 bases lay outside the gene matches. The CDR3 coding sequence is TGCAGCGTGAAAGGGACTAGCTCCTACGAGCAGTACTTC. Protein: CSVKGTSSYEQYF.

The chain joins TRBV5-4 to TRBJ2-4; tentative D call: TRBD2 (6 bases). From germline, CDR1 is SGHNT and CDR2 YYREEE (reference sequence). The CDR3 sequence is 15 residues long. The ends were cut back, 4 bases at V and 8 bases at J, with 19 bases in the middle. For the CDR3, the DNA is TGTGCCAGCAGCCACCGGGAGTCCAGGGATGACATTCAGTACTTC. Encoded protein: CASSHRESRDDIQYF.